This entry lists 16 T cell receptor beta chains sequenced from one sample in a study of cytomegalovirus exposure and HLA in healthy donors. Assay: immunoSEQ multiplex PCR; the TCRdb copy retains only in-frame clones and omits some. The repertoire holds some 310,000 clones, with roughly 87% as singletons. The specimen was PBMCs. The receptor set was obtained from a man younger than 40 in good health and CMV-seronegative.

The chain recombines TRBV10-1 with TRBJ2-3, with TRBD2 matching 10 bases. The germline V gene encodes CDR1 WNHNN and CDR2 SYGVQD (reference sequence). This CDR3 has 16 amino acids. The junction had 9 bases not matched to a gene; V was cut back by 6 bases and J by 3 bases. Here the CDR3 reads CASSDNSGGLTDTQYF. Written as DNA, the CDR3 is TGCGCCAGCAGCGATAATAGCGGGGGGCTGACAGATACGCAGTATTTT.

The J gene is TRBJ1-2, the V gene TRBV5-4; TRBD1 agrees at 7 bases. CDR1 and CDR2 from the germline V gene are SGHNT and YYREEE (reference sequence). J was trimmed by 4 bases and V by 5 bases; bases with no gene match: 8. The CDR3 extends over 14 amino acids. The DNA for the CDR3 is TGTGCCAGCAGGGGACAGAATGACATCTATGGCTACACCTTC. Its translation: CASRGQNDIYGYTF.

The chain recombines TRBV5-1 with TRBJ2-7, with D tentatively TRBD1 (6 bases). The CDR3 is 15 residues long. The V end lost 3 bases, the J end lost 0 bases, and 13 bases lay between the germline ends. CDR1 and CDR2 (germline): SGHRS, YFSETQ. In DNA form, the CDR3 reads TGCGCCAGCAGCTCCTTACGGACAGCCTCCTACGAGCAGTACTTC. This encodes CASSSLRTASYEQYF.

J is TRBJ2-5 and V is TRBV6-5; 10 nucleotides line up with TRBD1. Germline CDR1 is MNHEY and CDR2 is SVGAGI. The CDR3 runs to 16 residues. Unmatched junction bases numbered 6, after V lost 0 bases and J lost 5 bases. The chain's CDR3 is CASSYSRTGGGETQYF. CDR3 DNA: TGTGCCAGCAGTTACTCACGGACAGGGGGAGGGGAGACCCAGTACTTC.

The chain combines TRBV4-3 with TRBJ2-1, with TRBD2 matching 7 bases. V was clipped by 1 base and J by 1 base; unmatched bases: 1. Germline V gives CDR1 LGHNA, CDR2 YSLEER. The CDR3 extends over 15 amino acids. The CDR3 sequence: CASSQVGGSYNEQFF. The CDR3 DNA reads TGCGCCAGCAGCCAAGTGGGGGGGTCCTACAATGAGCAGTTCTTC.

J is TRBJ2-2 and V is TRBV9; D is perhaps TRBD1 (6 bases). The V and J ends lost 3 bases and 6 bases respectively, with 12 bases between them. The CDR3 runs 14 residues. From germline, CDR1 is SGDLS and CDR2 YYNGEE. As DNA, the CDR3 is TGTGCCAGCAGCGGTACAGGGTTTCCCGGGGAGCTGTTTTTT. It encodes CASSGTGFPGELFF.

CDR3 DNA sequence: TGCGCCAGCAGCTTGGTAGGACAGCCTAATGAAAAACTGTTTTTT. Encoded protein: CASSLVGQPNEKLFF. The chain combines TRBV5-1 with TRBJ1-4; tentative D call: TRBD1 (6 bases). From germline, CDR1 is SGHRS and CDR2 YFSETQ. With 0 bases removed from V and 3 bases from J, the gap between germline ends came to 9 bases. There are 15 residues in the CDR3.

With regard to this clone: Other DNA variants within this sample encode the same CDR3. V usage is TRBV18 and J usage is TRBJ2-5; D gene unclear. Trimming removed 3 bases from V and 0 bases from J, with 5 bases in between. The V gene's germline CDR1 is KGHSH and CDR2 LQKENI. The CDR3 has 13 residues. This chain's CDR3 is CASSPSYQETQYF. CDR3 bases: TGTGCCAGCTCACCTTCGTACCAAGAGACCCAGTACTTC.

This clone came up once. The rearrangement joins TRBV6-5 to TRBJ2-7, with D possibly matching TRBD2 (5 bases). The CDR3 length is 12 residues. Germline V gene lookup returns CDR1 MNHEY and CDR2 SVGAGI. Trimming took 2 bases from V and 5 from J, leaving 7 bases between them. CDR3 coding DNA: TGTGCCAGCAGTTACAAGGGAGACGAGCAGTACTTC. This sequence encodes CASSYKGDEQYF.

The V gene is TRBV19, the J gene TRBJ2-1, with a weak D call TRBD1 (6 bases). V was cut by 5 bases and J by 5 bases, with 22 bases left in between. The CDR3 contains 17 residues. CDR1 is LNHDA, CDR2 SQIVND, per germline (reference sequence). The CDR3 loop reads CASSARLGGAGHNEQFF. The CDR3 coding sequence is TGTGCCAGTAGTGCGAGATTAGGGGGTGCAGGGCACAATGAGCAGTTCTTC.

V usage is TRBV10-1 and J usage is TRBJ2-7; TRBD2 matches 10 bases. Germline trimming cut 5 bases from V and 2 bases from J; bases unmatched to any gene: 21. The germline V gene has CDR1 WNHNN and CDR2 SYGVQD (reference sequence). This CDR3 is 20 amino acids long. CDR3 DNA: TGCGCCAGCAGTCCAAACCTAGGTACTGGTAGCGGGGGGTCGCCCTACGAGCAGTACTTC. This translates into CASSPNLGTGSGGSPYEQYF.

This chain connects TRBV21-1 to TRBJ1-2; the D call of TRBD1 is as the table states it, not checked on the DNA. TRBV21-1 is a recognized pseudogene. The CDR3 has 18 amino acids. The CDR3 spells CASSSPPGQSPINYGYTF. CDR3 coding DNA: TGTGCCAGCAGCTCACCTCCGGGACAGAGCCCTATTAACTATGGCTACACCTTC.

This sequence joins TRBV7-9 and TRBJ1-5; D is uncertain. Germline assignment: CDR1 SEHNR and CDR2 FQNEAQ (reference sequence). V lost 1 base to trimming and J lost 7 bases, with 11 bases between them. The CDR3 extends over 14 amino acids. CDR3 region: CASSLEGGGQPQHF. The CDR3 DNA follows: TGTGCCAGCAGCTTAGAGGGAGGCGGCCAGCCCCAGCATTTT.

This chain joins TRBV6-5 and TRBJ2-7; 7 bases agree with TRBD1. The CDR3 has 15 residues. Germline CDR1 MNHEY, CDR2 SVGAGI. The V gene end was trimmed by 6 bases and the J gene end by 4 bases; junction bases not matched to a gene: 12. The CDR3 DNA is TGTGCCAGCAGGACAGGGTGGACGGGCCTTTACGAGCAGTACTTC. Translating gives CASRTGWTGLYEQYF.

The chain joins TRBV5-1 to TRBJ1-5, with 7 bases identical to TRBD1. The V gene end was trimmed by 4 bases and the J gene end by 5 bases; junction bases not matched to a gene: 6. Germline V gene sequence: CDR1 SGHRS, CDR2 YFSETQ. The CDR3 totals 14 residues. The CDR3 is CASSPDRLDQPQHF. The CDR3, as DNA: TGCGCCAGCAGCCCGGACAGGCTAGATCAGCCCCAGCATTTT.

The rearrangement uses TRBV6-6 and TRBJ2-6; D is ambiguous. The germline CDR1 and CDR2 sequences are MNHNY and SVGAGI (reference sequence). The CDR3 runs 16 residues. The V end was cut by 0 bases, the J end by 0 bases, with 6 bases between. Here the CDR3 reads CASSYSPGSGANVLTF. CDR3 sequence (DNA): TGTGCCAGCAGTTACTCGCCAGGCTCTGGGGCCAACGTCCTGACTTTC.